The 32 T cell receptor beta chains below all came from one sample that was sequenced in a study of spatial heterogeneity in lung cancer. Time point denoted: blood at routine non-recurrence follow-up after resection. TCRdb fed the 5' RACE reads into MiXCR, producing one record per CDR3 protein. The sample gives around 45,000 distinct CDR3 sequences, roughly 20% of which show up once; approximately 7.2% is in the top ten. Here the sequenced sample was PBMCs, taken at follow-up. All receptors derive from a female donor with early-stage non-small cell lung cancer.

On this clonotype itself: This may be a read error: a much more frequent sequence differs by one nucleotide. CDR3 nucleotide sequence: TGTGCCAGCAGCTTGGGAGGGGGGGCAGATACGCAGTATTTT. Translating gives CASSLGGGADTQYF. This chain links TRBV7-8 with TRBJ2-3, with D perhaps TRBD2 (7 bases). V was pared by 3 bases and J by 4 bases, with 11 bases between. The germline V gene has CDR1 SGHVS and CDR2 FQNEAQ. This CDR3 is 14 amino acids long.

This clonotype has only a few counts. The chain carries TRBV20-1 and TRBJ1-5; D not resolved. The CDR3 loop spans 15 amino acids. From germline, CDR1 is DFQATT and CDR2 SNEGSKA (reference sequence). V dropped 0 bases and J dropped 9 bases, with 18 bases sitting between them. The CDR3 DNA is TGCAGTGCTAGAGACGGGGTTCGGAGCGTTGGGCCCCAGCATTTT. It translates to CSARDGVRSVGPQHF.

This chain connects TRBV10-2 to TRBJ2-5; the D call may be TRBD1 or TRBD2 (6 bases each). Per germline, CDR1 WSHSY and CDR2 SAAADI. The CDR3 is 15 amino acids. The ends were cut back, 3 bases at V and 5 bases at J, with 16 bases in the middle. The CDR3 loop reads CASSDYGGLEETQYF. CDR3 DNA sequence: TGCGCCAGCAGTGACTACGGGGGCTTAGAGGAGACCCAGTACTTC.

This clonotype was seen at least ten times. V and J are TRBV7-9 and TRBJ2-7, with 7 bases matching TRBD2. Per the germline V gene, CDR1 is SEHNR and CDR2 is FQNEAQ (reference sequence). The length of the CDR3 is 13 residues. Trimming took 6 bases from V and 0 from J; bases not matched to a gene: 2. The DNA of the CDR3 is TGTGCCAGCAGGGGGAGGGCCTCCTACGAGCAGTACTTC. Translation gives CASRGRASYEQYF.

This clonotype showed up many times. The genes are TRBV3-1 and TRBJ2-7; D gene uncertain. The germline gives CDR1 LGHDT, CDR2 YNNKEL (reference sequence). There are 16 residues in the CDR3. The V gene lost 0 bases and the J gene lost 5 bases, with 17 bases spanning the gap. CDR3 coding DNA: TGTGCCAGCAGCCAAGATCACGCGCCACCCGGAAACGAGCAGTACTTC. Its protein product is CASSQDHAPPGNEQYF.

The table lists this clonotype with many counts. The chain has TRBV7-9 and TRBJ2-2, with a tentative D call TRBD1 (6 bases). Germline V gene lookup returns CDR1 SEHNR and CDR2 FQNEAQ (reference sequence). The CDR3 is 15 residues long. Trimming pared 7 bases from V and 2 bases from J, leaving 14 bases between. CDR3 nucleotides: TGTGCCAGCACCTCGAGGGACACAAACACCGGGGAGCTGTTTTTT. Residues: CASTSRDTNTGELFF.

This clonotype has at least ten counts. The genes are TRBV7-8 and TRBJ2-2; 8 bases align to TRBD1. CDR3 length equals 14 residues. With 4 bases clipped from V and 8 bases from J, the junction kept 6 bases outside the gene matches. CDR1 SGHVS and CDR2 FQNEAQ come from the germline V gene. The CDR3 sequence: CASSSGGTGGELFF. CDR3 sequence (DNA): TGTGCCAGCAGCTCAGGGGGCACAGGAGGGGAGCTGTTTTTT.

The chain has TRBV11-2 and TRBJ2-1; 7 bases agree with TRBD1. The CDR3 is made up of 15 amino acids. V was clipped by 5 bases and J by 0 bases; unmatched bases: 4. From germline, CDR1 is SGHAT and CDR2 FQNNGV. CDR3 region: CASSTGTVSYNEQFF. In nucleotides, the CDR3 is TGTGCCAGCAGCACGGGGACAGTCTCCTACAATGAGCAGTTCTTC.

This clonotype was observed many times. This rearrangement joins TRBV5-4 to TRBJ2-7; 11 nucleotides line up with TRBD1. The V gene's germline CDR1 is SGHNT and CDR2 YYREEE (reference sequence). Unmatched junction bases numbered 12, after V lost 3 bases and J lost 4 bases. The CDR3 runs to 17 residues. DNA for the CDR3: TGTGCCAGCAGCTCAGATCGGACAGGGGGCGGTTTTTACGAGCAGTACTTC. It specifies CASSSDRTGGGFYEQYF.

This clonotype was recorded a few times. The CDR3 bases are TGCGCCAGCAGCCAAAGGCAGGGTTACGAGCAGTACGTC. It specifies CASSQRQGYEQYV. The V gene is TRBV4-1, the J gene TRBJ2-7; possible D gene TRBD1, 5 bases. In germline, CDR1 is MGHRA, CDR2 YSYEKL. The germline V and J ends were trimmed by 2 bases and 4 bases, with 9 bases remaining between them. The CDR3 extends over 13 amino acids.

This clonotype was observed a handful of times. The gene calls are TRBV5-6 and TRBJ2-4, with D perhaps given as TRBD1 or TRBD2 (5 bases each). The CDR3 is 17 amino acids. The germline V gene has CDR1 SGHDT and CDR2 YYEEEE. V was pared by 4 bases and J by 1 base, with 18 bases between. CDR3 protein: CASSRRSGSLAKNIQYF. The CDR3 DNA sequence: TGTGCCAGCAGCCGCCGGTCAGGGAGTCTGGCCAAAAACATTCAGTACTTC.

There are many counts of this clonotype. The chain is built from TRBV6-6 and TRBJ1-2; D is unclear. The V gene lost 6 bases and the J gene lost 2 bases, with 10 bases spanning the gap. This CDR3 has 13 amino acids. Per germline, CDR1 MNHNY and CDR2 SVGAGI (reference sequence). The CDR3 DNA reads as TGTGCCAGCAGCAACGACGGGAACTATGGCTACACCTTC. Encoded protein: CASSNDGNYGYTF.

The J gene is TRBJ1-5, the V gene TRBV6-1; 7 nucleotides line up with TRBD1. This CDR3 has 14 residues. V lost 4 bases and J lost 7; bases outside the gene matches: 7. Germline V gene lookup returns CDR1 MNHNS and CDR2 SASEGT. CDR3 loop: CASSGIQGYQPQHF. The CDR3 DNA reads TGTGCCAGCAGTGGTATACAGGGGTACCAGCCCCAGCATTTT.

The chain uses TRBV5-1 and TRBJ2-1; no clear D gene. V was cut by 4 bases and J by 0 bases, with 14 bases left in between. The CDR3 extends over 16 amino acids. Germline lookup yields CDR1 SGHRS and CDR2 YFSETQ. In nucleotides, the CDR3 is TGCGCCAGCAGCCCCCGCCCGGCCCCCTCCTACAATGAGCAGTTCTTC. Protein sequence: CASSPRPAPSYNEQFF.

This clonotype has only a few counts. J is TRBJ1-1 and V is TRBV3-1, with D possibly matching TRBD1 (6 bases). CDR1 and CDR2 (germline): LGHDT, YNNKEL (reference sequence). The V end lost 4 bases, the J end lost 3 bases, and 12 bases lay between the germline ends. The length of the CDR3 is 14 residues. The CDR3 reads CASSPTPGDTEAFF. The CDR3 DNA is TGTGCCAGCAGCCCAACCCCAGGGGACACTGAAGCTTTCTTT.

This clonotype appeared many times. The V call is TRBV11-2, the J call TRBJ1-2, with 7 bases aligning to TRBD1. In germline, CDR1 is SGHAT, CDR2 FQNNGV. The CDR3 has 14 amino acids. After removal of 6 bases from V and 4 bases from J, the junction contained 8 bases not matched to a gene. The CDR3 bases are TGTGCCAGCAGGAGGGACAGCAAACTCTATGGCTACACCTTC. Encoded protein: CASRRDSKLYGYTF.

This clonotype occurred many times. The chain recombines TRBV6-5 with TRBJ1-2; 7 positions match TRBD1. The V segment lost 6 bases and the J segment 5 bases; nucleotides outside the gene matches: 6. CDR1 and CDR2 from the germline V gene are MNHEY and SVGAGI. The CDR3 has 13 amino acids. The CDR3 DNA follows: TGTGCCAGCAGCAAGGACAGGACGTATGGCTACACCTTC. Translation: CASSKDRTYGYTF.

This clonotype was counted many times. This chain links TRBV27 with TRBJ1-5; 10 bases align to TRBD1. The germline V gene encodes CDR1 MNHEY and CDR2 SMNVEV (reference sequence). The CDR3 runs to 15 residues. V lost 7 bases and J lost 4; bases outside the gene matches: 7. The CDR3, as DNA: TGTGCCAGCACCGCCGGGACAGGGGTAAATCAGCCCCAGCATTTT. This sequence encodes CASTAGTGVNQPQHF.

This chain uses TRBV6-2 or TRBV6-3 with TRBJ2-3; no clear D gene. In germline, CDR1 is MNHEY, CDR2 SVGEGT. Deletions cut 6 bases from V and 6 bases from J, with 16 bases between. The CDR3 runs to 14 residues. CDR3 nucleotide sequence: TGTGCCAGCAGCAACCTAAACTCGGGCGATACGCAGTATTTT. Translated: CASSNLNSGDTQYF.

Points on this clonotype: This CDR3 is missing its conserved last phenylalanine or tryptophan, likely due to a read error. The CDR3 is CASSLVGQLNTEAFS. In nucleotides, the CDR3 is TGCGCCAGCAGCCTGGTGGGACAGTTGAACACTGAAGCTTTCTCT. This chain uses TRBV5-1 with TRBJ1-1; 7 bases agree with TRBD1. Looked up from germline, CDR1 is SGHRS and CDR2 is YFSETQ. The CDR3 is 15 amino acids. V shed 4 bases, J shed 0 bases, and the junction held 6 bases outside the gene matches.

This clonotype was seen repeatedly, ten times or more. J is TRBJ2-5 and V is TRBV5-1; D possibly corresponds to TRBD1 (6 bases). The germline CDR1 and CDR2 sequences are SGHRS and YFSETQ. The CDR3 covers 17 residues. Trimming cost V 0 bases and J 4 bases, with 19 bases left between them. The CDR3 sequence: CASSLGPGQGSGETQYF. CDR3 coding DNA: TGCGCCAGCAGCTTGGGACCAGGCCAGGGGTCTGGAGAGACCCAGTACTTC.

The rearrangement joins TRBV3-1 to TRBJ2-7; no definite D call. Germline V gives CDR1 LGHDT, CDR2 YNNKEL (reference sequence). Between the trimmed V and J ends, which lost 1 base and 5 bases, there was a span of 12 bases. This CDR3 region has 14 residues. The CDR3 here is CASSQGHRIDEQYF. Written as DNA, the CDR3 is TGTGCCAGCAGCCAAGGACACCGTATAGACGAGCAGTACTTC.

The V call is TRBV18, the J call TRBJ2-1; D possibly corresponds to TRBD2 (6 bases). Germline V gene lookup returns CDR1 KGHSH and CDR2 LQKENI. Trimming removed 0 bases from V and 2 bases from J, with 11 bases in between. The CDR3 sequence is 16 residues long. CDR3 coding DNA: TGTGCCAGCTCACCACCTCTAGCGATCCCCTACAATGAGCAGTTCTTC. Translated: CASSPPLAIPYNEQFF.

This clonotype was picked up a small number of times. The rearrangement uses TRBV11-2 and TRBJ1-5; no clear D. V lost 2 bases to trimming and J lost 7 bases, with 9 bases between them. The CDR3 is made up of 13 amino acids. Germline CDR1 reads SGHAT; CDR2 reads FQNNGV. The DNA for the CDR3 is TGTGCCAGCAGCTTACGGTCTAGGCAGCCCCAGCATTTT. Translating gives CASSLRSRQPQHF.

This chain joins TRBV20-1 and TRBJ1-2, with no clear D. The CDR3 totals 13 residues. The V and J ends lost 3 bases and 0 bases respectively, with 8 bases between them. The germline V gene has CDR1 DFQATT and CDR2 SNEGSKA (reference sequence). The DNA of the CDR3 is TGCAGTGCTAGGCGAGGAACTAACTATGGCTACACCTTC. It is translated as CSARRGTNYGYTF.

The chain uses TRBV7-3 and TRBJ2-1, with D maybe TRBD2 (6 bases). The CDR3 has 15 residues. V gave up 2 bases and J gave up 4 bases, with 12 bases separating them. Per germline, CDR1 SGHTA and CDR2 FQGTGA. The CDR3 reads CASSLSLARYNEQFF. The CDR3 DNA reads as TGTGCCAGCAGCTTATCTCTAGCGAGGTACAATGAGCAGTTCTTC.

This clonotype appeared a few times. This chain links TRBV3-1 with TRBJ1-1, with TRBD1 as a possible D gene (5 bases). The V gene lost 1 base and the J gene lost 10 bases, with 13 bases spanning the gap. CDR1 and CDR2 (germline): LGHDT, YNNKEL (reference sequence). CDR3 size: 13 residues. This CDR3 is CASSQVGVASAFF. The CDR3 coding sequence is TGTGCCAGCAGCCAAGTAGGGGTGGCGTCAGCTTTCTTT.

Ten or more counts support this clonotype. The rearrangement uses TRBV9 and TRBJ1-1; 7 positions match TRBD1. Germline values: CDR1 SGDLS, CDR2 YYNGEE. J gave up 3 bases and V 3 bases, and 2 bases lay outside the gene matches. This CDR3 comprises 13 residues. The CDR3 sequence: CASSATGYTEAFF. The DNA for the CDR3 is TGTGCCAGCAGCGCGACAGGGTACACTGAAGCTTTCTTT.

By sample share, this clonotype is medium-sized. V gene TRBV5-5 combines with J gene TRBJ1-2; D is uncertain. This CDR3 is 12 amino acids long. Deletions cut 0 bases from V and 3 bases from J, with 3 bases between. Germline V CDR1 and CDR2: SGHKS, YYEKEE (reference sequence). In nucleotides, the CDR3 is TGTGCCAGCAGCTTGGTACACTATGGCTACACCTTC. Translation gives CASSLVHYGYTF.

A note on this clonotype: A much larger clonotype is one base distant, so this may be a read error. The V call is TRBV4-1, the J call TRBJ1-4; D uncertain. V was pared by 4 bases and J by 4 bases, with 22 bases between. The CDR3 covers 18 residues. Per germline, CDR1 MGHRA and CDR2 YSYEKL. In DNA form, the CDR3 reads TGCGCCAGCAGCCTGACCCCCCTTCCCGAACGGCTTAATGAAAAACTGTTTTTT. This translates into CASSLTPLPERLNEKLFF.

The chain carries TRBV12-5 and TRBJ1-2, with D unclear. V was cut by 10 bases and J by 3 bases, with 12 bases left in between. Germline V lookup: CDR1 LGHNT, CDR2 FRNRAP. CDR3 length: 12 amino acids. CDR3 amino acids: CATSTGYYGYTF. The CDR3 DNA sequence: TGTGCTACTTCGACGGGATACTATGGCTACACCTTC.

The chain uses TRBV4-2 and TRBJ1-1; D gene uncertain. V lost 6 bases to trimming and J lost 4 bases, with 6 bases between them. Germline loops: CDR1 LGHNA, CDR2 YNFKEQ. The length of the CDR3 is 11 residues. The chain's CDR3 is CASSWGTEAFF. In DNA form, the CDR3 reads TGTGCCAGCAGTTGGGGCACTGAAGCTTTCTTT.